This T cell receptor (beta chain) was captured in a study of blood T cell repertoires in COVID-19. Study-level information: Both acute and convalescent COVID-19 samples were obtained from the United States, Italy and Spain.

Recovered status applied to Cohort 3 donors who had two consecutive negative PCRs. It also applied to those with clearance or with symptom resolution. The trim removed 10 bases at V and 8 bases at J, leaving 9 bases unmatched. This CDR3 has 13 residues. In germline, CDR1 is ENHRY, CDR2 SYGVKD. The table came from immunoSEQ multiplex PCR; TCRdb's copy has only in-frame clones and leaves some out. Of about 180,000 clones in the sample, around 86% were seen once. The sequencing sample was made of PBMCs or T cells enriched from blood (not recorded which). V usage is TRBV10-3 and J usage is TRBJ2-1; 9 bases are a match to TRBD2. This sequence was found in a woman between 25 and 40 years old who had recovered from COVID-19. The CDR3 DNA is TGTGCCACCAGACTAGCGGAGAGGGATGAGCAGTTCTTC. Protein: CATRLAERDEQFF.